Below, 27 T cell receptor beta chains from the same sample are listed, as sequenced in a study of blood T cell repertoires in COVID-19. Assay: immunoSEQ multiplex PCR; the TCRdb copy retains only in-frame clones and omits some. Among about 260,000 clones listed, around nine tenths were seen once. Source material: peripheral blood. The source is a man younger than 40 with active or convalescent COVID-19.

V and J are TRBV19 and TRBJ2-3, with D perhaps TRBD2 (6 bases). Between the trimmed V and J ends, which lost 3 bases and 1 base, there was a span of 11 bases. Looked up from germline, CDR1 is LNHDA and CDR2 is SQIVND (reference sequence). CDR3 length: 15 residues. The CDR3 sequence is CASSILGGGTDTQYF. CDR3 bases: TGTGCCAGTAGTATTCTCGGCGGGGGCACAGATACGCAGTATTTT.

This clone occurred once. The gene calls are TRBV3-1 (or the pseudogene TRBV3-2) and TRBJ2-7, with D possibly TRBD2 on 5 matching bases. Germline lookup yields CDR1 LGHDT and CDR2 YNNKEL (reference sequence). CDR3 size: 13 residues. Trimming removed 5 bases from V and 3 bases from J, with 11 bases in between. CDR3: CASSSRVDYEQYF. In DNA, the CDR3 is TGTGCCAGCAGCTCGAGGGTTGACTACGAGCAGTACTTC.

This chain links TRBV6-1 with TRBJ2-7, with D tentatively TRBD1 (5 bases). Per germline, CDR1 MNHNS and CDR2 SASEGT. Trimming pared 3 bases from V and 1 base from J, leaving 13 bases between. The CDR3 runs to 15 residues. The chain's CDR3 is CASSEWVQGSYEQYF. In DNA form, the CDR3 reads TGTGCCAGCAGTGAGTGGGTCCAGGGATCCTACGAGCAGTACTTC.

The gene calls are TRBV3-1 (or the pseudogene TRBV3-2) and TRBJ2-7; tentative D call: TRBD2 (5 bases). The CDR3 consists of 14 residues. Trimming took off 3 bases at V and 3 bases at J, with 12 bases between the two ends. Germline V gene lookup returns CDR1 LGHDT and CDR2 YNNKEL (reference sequence). As DNA, the CDR3 is TGTGCCAGCAGCCACTCCGGGATCAACTACGAGCAGTACTTC. Translating it yields CASSHSGINYEQYF.

The count of this clone is one. The V call is TRBV4-1, the J call TRBJ1-3; 9 bases are shared with TRBD1. The V segment lost 8 bases and the J segment 0 bases; nucleotides outside the gene matches: 5. This CDR3 spans 15 amino acids. Germline CDR1 and CDR2: MGHRA and YSYEKL. The CDR3 sequence: CASRDRVSSGNTIYF. CDR3 in DNA: TGCGCCAGCCGGGACAGGGTGAGCTCTGGAAACACCATATATTTT.

This chain connects TRBV30 to TRBJ2-6; D unclear. Trimming stripped 2 bases from V and 0 bases from J, with 8 bases between. Germline V gives CDR1 GTSNPN, CDR2 SVGIG (reference sequence). The CDR3 extends over 15 amino acids. The CDR3 sequence: CAWSPHYSGANVLTF. The CDR3 DNA follows: TGTGCCTGGAGTCCCCACTACTCTGGGGCCAACGTCCTGACTTTC.

The V gene is TRBV19, the J gene TRBJ2-3; maybe TRBD2 (5 bases). The CDR3 length is 13 residues. V lost 8 bases to trimming and J lost 2 bases, with 11 bases between them. Germline lookup yields CDR1 LNHDA and CDR2 SQIVND (reference sequence). CDR3 sequence (DNA): TGTGCCAGTGGAATGGACTCCACAGATACGCAGTATTTT. Residues: CASGMDSTDTQYF.

This clone was picked up one time. The chain recombines TRBV4-3 with TRBJ1-6, with 7 bases aligning to TRBD1. The CDR3 loop spans 15 amino acids. Germline trimming cut 1 base from V and 5 bases from J; bases unmatched to any gene: 2. Per germline, CDR1 LGHNA and CDR2 YSLEER. The CDR3 reads CASSQGQGNNSPLHF. DNA of the CDR3: TGCGCCAGCAGCCAAGGACAGGGAAATAATTCACCCCTCCACTTT.

The CDR3 spells CASSQVQSNYGYTF. The CDR3 DNA is TGTGCCAGCAGCCAAGTACAAAGTAACTATGGCTACACCTTC. The J gene is TRBJ1-2, the V gene TRBV3-1 (or the pseudogene TRBV3-2); no reliable D call. Trimming removed 1 base from V and 1 base from J, with 7 bases in between. CDR1 and CDR2 (germline): LGHDT, YNNKEL (reference sequence). The CDR3 has 14 amino acids.

The V gene is TRBV6-5, the J gene TRBJ1-2; TRBD1 agrees at 8 bases. The CDR3 is 15 residues long. Germline CDR1 MNHEY, CDR2 SVGAGI. The trim removed 7 bases at V and 8 bases at J, leaving 15 bases unmatched. The CDR3 DNA reads as TGTGCCAGCACCCTAGGACAGGGAGGGGTAGGAGGCTACACCTTC. Encoded protein: CASTLGQGGVGGYTF.

The gene calls are TRBV5-4 and TRBJ2-3, with 10 bases aligning to TRBD2. Trimming removed 5 bases from V and 0 bases from J; junction bases left unmatched: 6. This CDR3 has 16 residues. In germline, CDR1 is SGHNT, CDR2 YYREEE (reference sequence). This CDR3 reads CASSIIAGGSTDTQYF. The CDR3 DNA reads as TGTGCCAGCAGTATCATAGCGGGGGGCAGCACAGATACGCAGTATTTT.

This chain joins TRBV10-2 and TRBJ1-1; unclear D gene. Germline lookup yields CDR1 WSHSY and CDR2 SAAADI. V shed 0 bases and J shed 6 bases, with 5 bases lying between them. The CDR3 covers 12 residues. The CDR3 bases are TGCGCCAGCAGTGAGTCACCGGCTGAAGCTTTCTTT. This encodes CASSESPAEAFF.

This clone appeared many times. The V call is TRBV5-1, the J call TRBJ2-3; a weak D match, TRBD1 (6 bases). Germline CDR1 is SGHRS and CDR2 is YFSETQ. The CDR3 has 15 amino acids. Trimming removed 2 bases at V and 0 bases at J, with 10 bases between. The CDR3 loop reads CASSLSGVSTDTQYF. DNA of the CDR3: TGCGCCAGCAGCTTATCAGGGGTTAGCACAGATACGCAGTATTTT.

This clone turned up a few times. The chain couples TRBV7-8 to TRBJ1-6; a possible D gene is TRBD1 (6 bases). Germline V gene lookup returns CDR1 SGHVS and CDR2 FQNEAQ. The ends were cut back, 4 bases at V and 7 bases at J, with 11 bases in the middle. The CDR3 is 14 amino acids. CDR3 sequence reads: CASSYREKNSPLHF. As DNA, the CDR3 is TGTGCCAGCAGCTACAGGGAAAAGAATTCACCCCTCCACTTT.

The V gene is TRBV27, the J gene TRBJ1-4, with 7 bases aligning to TRBD1. The CDR3 covers 17 residues. Germline values: CDR1 MNHEY, CDR2 SMNVEV (reference sequence). The V gene end was trimmed by 10 bases and the J gene end by 0 bases; junction bases not matched to a gene: 14. Written as DNA, the CDR3 is TGTGCCACAAAGCGGACAGGCTCCTTTGCAACTAATGAAAAACTGTTTTTT. This sequence encodes CATKRTGSFATNEKLFF. The variable domain in full, with the rest retrieved from reference TRBV27 and TRBJ1-4, is EAQVTQNPRYLITVTGKKLTVTCSQNMNHEYMSWYRQDPGLGLRQIYYSMNVEVTDKGDVPEGYKVSRKEKRNFPLILESPSPNQTSLYFCATKRTGSFATNEKLFFGSGTQLSVL.

CDR3: CASSPSPEMNTEAFF. CDR3 sequence (DNA): TGCGCCAGCAGCCCAAGTCCAGAAATGAACACTGAAGCTTTCTTT. The chain combines TRBV4-1 with TRBJ1-1; D unclear. The CDR3 is made up of 15 amino acids. Trimming pared 4 bases from V and 0 bases from J, leaving 12 bases between. Germline V gives CDR1 MGHRA, CDR2 YSYEKL.

The chain carries TRBV27 and TRBJ2-1; tentative D call: TRBD2 (6 bases). V lost 6 bases and J lost 7, with 13 bases in between. CDR1 and CDR2 from the germline V gene are MNHEY and SMNVEV (reference sequence). The CDR3 length is 13 residues. The chain's CDR3 is CASSQGGLNEQFF. The CDR3 DNA reads TGTGCCAGCAGCCAGGGAGGACTAAATGAGCAGTTCTTC.

V is TRBV9 and J is TRBJ2-3, with 9 bases fitting TRBD2. Looked up from germline, CDR1 is SGDLS and CDR2 is YYNGEE. Losses at the gene ends were 4 bases for V and 0 bases for J; bases not matched to a gene: 9. The length of the CDR3 is 17 residues. This CDR3 reads CASSSPRGLASTDTQYF. In DNA form, the CDR3 reads TGTGCCAGCAGCTCCCCCCGGGGACTAGCTAGCACAGATACGCAGTATTTT.

V usage is TRBV12-3 or TRBV12-4 and J usage is TRBJ1-2; D call uncertain. V lost 8 bases and J lost 0, with 10 bases in between. This CDR3 spans 13 amino acids. The CDR3 is CASLPDSNYGYTF. CDR3 in DNA: TGTGCCAGCCTCCCAGATTCTAACTATGGCTACACCTTC.

The chain is built from TRBV9 and TRBJ1-4; 10 positions match TRBD1. The germline V gene encodes CDR1 SGDLS and CDR2 YYNGEE. This CDR3 comprises 16 residues. The V and J ends lost 3 bases and 0 bases, in that order; junction bases with no gene match: 2. In nucleotides, the CDR3 is TGTGCCAGCAGCGCCGGACAGGGGGCAACTAATGAAAAACTGTTTTTT. The encoded protein is CASSAGQGATNEKLFF.

This rearrangement joins TRBV7-2 to TRBJ1-1; D possibly corresponds to TRBD1 (5 bases). Germline V gene sequence: CDR1 SGHTA, CDR2 FQGNSA. Trimming cost V 5 bases and J 7 bases, with 8 bases left between them. CDR3 size: 11 residues. The CDR3 reads CASSPQDEAFF. The CDR3 region has the DNA TGTGCCAGCAGCCCACAGGATGAAGCTTTCTTT.

This clone appeared once. The chain uses TRBV5-1 and TRBJ2-1, with a possible D match to TRBD1 (7 bases). Germline V CDR1 and CDR2: SGHRS, YFSETQ. The ends were cut back, 4 bases at V and 6 bases at J, with 20 bases in the middle. The CDR3 sequence is 16 residues long. The CDR3 bases are TGCGCCAGCAGCAAATTTGGGACAGCGGGCATCAATGAGCAGTTCTTC. Its translation: CASSKFGTAGINEQFF.

This chain connects TRBV27 to TRBJ2-1; TRBD2 is a possible D gene (7 bases). Trimming stripped 6 bases from V and 8 bases from J, with 20 bases between. The CDR3 covers 15 residues. Germline CDR1 MNHEY, CDR2 SMNVEV (reference sequence). The DNA of the CDR3 is TGTGCCAGCAGGGGTAGGGACGGGGGGCGCGATGAGCAGTTCTTC. Amino acid sequence: CASRGRDGGRDEQFF.

The CDR3 bases are TGCGCCAGCTGCGAACCGGGACTAGCGGGGGAAGGAACTAGCACAGATACGCAGTATTTT. It codes for CASCEPGLAGEGTSTDTQYF. The chain has TRBV10-2 and TRBJ2-3, with TRBD2 matching 14 bases. The germline V gene encodes CDR1 WSHSY and CDR2 SAAADI. V lost 8 bases to trimming and J lost 0 bases; unmatched junction nucleotides: 16. The CDR3 is 20 residues long.

The rearrangement joins TRBV18 to TRBJ2-3; 10 bases match TRBD2. The CDR3 extends over 16 amino acids. The V and J ends lost 5 bases and 0 bases, in that order; junction bases with no gene match: 5. Germline CDR1 KGHSH, CDR2 LQKENI. In nucleotides, the CDR3 is TGTGCCAGCTCAACCGCTAGCGGGGGCAGCACAGATACGCAGTATTTT. This encodes CASSTASGGSTDTQYF.

This clone was detected only once. V and J are TRBV9 and TRBJ2-1; D gene uncertain. V shed 5 bases and J shed 0 bases, with 9 bases lying between them. The CDR3 covers 14 residues. Germline V gene lookup returns CDR1 SGDLS and CDR2 YYNGEE. This chain's CDR3 is CASSDPGSYNEQFF. CDR3 coding DNA: TGTGCCAGCAGTGATCCCGGCTCCTACAATGAGCAGTTCTTC.

The chain recombines TRBV29-1 with TRBJ2-1, with 12 bases identical to TRBD2. Germline assignment: CDR1 SQVTM and CDR2 ANQGSEA. This CDR3 contains 14 residues. V was pared by 4 bases and J by 6 bases, with 4 bases of the junction left unmatched. CDR3 sequence: CSVALAGGRNEQFF. CDR3 bases: TGCAGCGTTGCGCTAGCGGGGGGGCGCAATGAGCAGTTCTTC.